The 31 T cell receptor beta chains listed next were all sequenced from one sample in a study of long-term antiretroviral therapy in people with HIV. With survey level as its setting, the immunoSEQ assay was v3.0. Assay: immunoSEQ multiplex PCR; the TCRdb copy retains only in-frame clones and omits some. The sample yields about 50,000 clones, about 81% seen once. The specimen was unsorted PBMCs, collected 0.8 years after starting antiretroviral therapy. The receptors here all came from a woman aged 18-35 years with HIV.

The CDR3 DNA is TGTGCCAGCAGTTTCCGGAACACTGAAGCTTTCTTT. It specifies CASSFRNTEAFF. The chain is built from TRBV27 and TRBJ1-1; D unresolved. The ends were cut back, 3 bases at V and 1 base at J, with 3 bases in the middle. Germline V lookup: CDR1 MNHEY, CDR2 SMNVEV (reference sequence). This CDR3 region has 12 residues.

The chain employs TRBV5-6 and TRBJ2-5; no reliable D call. Per the germline V gene, CDR1 is SGHDT and CDR2 is YYEEEE. This CDR3 comprises 12 residues. Trimming cost V 0 bases and J 7 bases, with 7 bases left between them. CDR3 coding DNA: TGTGCCAGCAGCTTGGGGCCAAGGACCCAGTACTTC. It encodes CASSLGPRTQYF.

The chain has TRBV13 and TRBJ2-5, with 13 bases that match TRBD2. In germline, CDR1 is PRHDT, CDR2 FYEKMQ (reference sequence). The ends lost 1 base at V and 5 bases at J; junction bases unmatched: 13. The CDR3 is 19 residues long. CDR3 amino acids: CASSLERLAGGQRRETQYF. CDR3 DNA sequence: TGTGCCAGCAGCTTAGAAAGACTAGCGGGAGGTCAACGGAGGGAGACCCAGTACTTC.

The chain combines TRBV10-1 with TRBJ2-7; D not certain. The CDR3 runs to 13 residues. Germline V lookup: CDR1 WNHNN, CDR2 SYGVQD (reference sequence). V was trimmed by 4 bases and J by 6 bases, leaving 13 bases between them. The CDR3 here is CASSGTLLGEQYF. The DNA for the CDR3 is TGCGCCAGCAGTGGGACCTTGCTGGGCGAGCAGTACTTC.

This clone was found a few times. This chain joins TRBV29-1 and TRBJ1-1; D unclear. The CDR3 sequence is 10 residues long. V lost 5 bases, J lost 3 bases, and 4 bases lay in between. In germline, CDR1 is SQVTM, CDR2 ANQGSEA. Here the CDR3 reads CSVWDTEAFF. The CDR3 region has the DNA TGCAGCGTTTGGGACACTGAAGCTTTCTTT.

The V and J genes are TRBV4-3 and TRBJ1-1; D unclear. The CDR3 contains 13 residues. Germline assignment: CDR1 LGHNA and CDR2 YSLEER. The ends were cut back, 11 bases at V and 4 bases at J, with 17 bases in the middle. CDR3 amino acids: CAGSLMRGTEAFF. In DNA form, the CDR3 reads TGCGCCGGCTCCTTAATGCGGGGCACTGAAGCTTTCTTT.

V is TRBV6-1 and J is TRBJ2-7, with D unresolved. The CDR3 is 11 amino acids. V lost 7 bases, J lost 5 bases, and 9 bases lay in between. Per germline, CDR1 MNHNS and CDR2 SASEGT. The CDR3 protein is CASTEDHEQYF. CDR3 in DNA: TGTGCCAGCACCGAGGACCACGAGCAGTACTTC.

The V call is TRBV19, the J call TRBJ1-5, with 8 bases aligning to TRBD1. CDR1 and CDR2 (germline): LNHDA, SQIVND (reference sequence). This CDR3 has 16 amino acids. J was trimmed by 3 bases and V by 8 bases; bases with no gene match: 12. In nucleotides, the CDR3 is TGTGCCAGTGAGGGGGGGGGACAGGCCTTCAATCAGCCCCAGCATTTT. Amino acids: CASEGGGQAFNQPQHF.

The rearrangement links TRBV27 to TRBJ2-3; D gene uncertain. Per germline, CDR1 MNHEY and CDR2 SMNVEV (reference sequence). Trimming shortened V by 2 bases and J by 2 bases, and 5 bases separated the two germline ends. The CDR3 extends over 13 amino acids. CDR3 region: CASSLQHTDTQYF. The DNA of the CDR3 is TGTGCCAGCAGTTTACAACACACAGATACGCAGTATTTT.

This sequence joins TRBV18 and TRBJ2-3, with 7 nucleotides matching TRBD2. Germline lookup yields CDR1 KGHSH and CDR2 LQKENI. The CDR3 has 18 residues. J lost 4 bases, V lost 1 base, and 14 bases had no gene match. The CDR3 spells CASSPLEAGVQWSDTQYF. The CDR3 coding sequence is TGTGCCAGCTCACCACTGGAGGCGGGGGTTCAGTGGTCAGATACGCAGTATTTT. Using reference TRBV18 and TRBJ2-3 for the parts outside the CDR3, the full variable domain is NAGVMQNPRHLVRRRGQEARLRCSPMKGHSHVYWYRQLPEEGLKFMVYLQKENIIDESGMPKERFSAEFPKEGPSILRIQQVVRGDSAAYFCASSPLEAGVQWSDTQYFGPGTRLTVL.

This clone was detected a few times. V is TRBV6-1 and J is TRBJ2-2; no clear D. The CDR3 is 14 amino acids. V shed 6 bases and J shed 2 bases, with 10 bases lying between them. The germline V gene encodes CDR1 MNHNS and CDR2 SASEGT. CDR3 amino acids: CASSPSHNTGELFF. The CDR3 coding sequence is TGTGCCAGCAGCCCTTCCCATAACACCGGGGAGCTGTTTTTT.

The chain carries TRBV4-1 and TRBJ2-7, with TRBD1 matching 10 bases. This CDR3 is 15 amino acids long. Losses at the gene ends were 3 bases for V and 2 bases for J; bases not matched to a gene: 4. CDR1 is MGHRA and CDR2 is YSYEKL in the germline V gene. CDR3 in amino acids: CASSQAGQGTYEQYF. As DNA, the CDR3 is TGCGCCAGCAGCCAGGCGGGACAGGGGACCTACGAGCAGTACTTC.

The rearrangement links TRBV7-9 to TRBJ1-2, with D hard to call. This CDR3 has 17 residues. Germline CDR1 SEHNR, CDR2 FQNEAQ (reference sequence). V was pared by 5 bases and J by 0 bases, with 19 bases between. The CDR3 nucleotides are TGTGCCAGCAGCCCCCCCCAGCCGGCGCAATCTAACTATGGCTACACCTTC. It translates to CASSPPQPAQSNYGYTF. The full variable domain, its missing parts supplied by reference TRBV7-9 and TRBJ1-2, is DTGVSQNPRHKITKRGQNVTFRCDPISEHNRLYWYRQTLGQGPEFLTYFQNEAQLEKSRLLSDRFSAERPKGSFSTLEIQRTEQGDSAMYLCASSPPQPAQSNYGYTFGSGTRLTVV.

The chain uses TRBV28 and TRBJ2-1, with D possibly matching TRBD2 (7 bases). Germline loops: CDR1 MDHEN, CDR2 SYDVKM. V lost 5 bases and J lost 10, with 18 bases in between. The CDR3 runs 14 residues. The CDR3 bases are TGTGCCAGCAGTCAGGGGAGGGCGGTGGGGGAGCAGTTCTTC. Protein sequence: CASSQGRAVGEQFF.

This clone was counted once. The chain uses TRBV28 and TRBJ1-2; D remains ambiguous. The CDR3 totals 13 residues. The V gene's germline CDR1 is MDHEN and CDR2 SYDVKM. The V and J ends lost 5 bases and 6 bases respectively, with 13 bases between them. CDR3 in amino acids: CASSQPGGDGYTF. The DNA of the CDR3 is TGTGCCAGCAGTCAACCGGGCGGGGATGGCTACACCTTC.

V is TRBV28 and J is TRBJ2-1; tentatively, D is TRBD2 (6 bases). Per the germline V gene, CDR1 is MDHEN and CDR2 is SYDVKM. The CDR3 extends over 12 amino acids. Trimming took off 2 bases at V and 9 bases at J, with 8 bases between the two ends. The CDR3 bases are TGTGCCAGCAGTTTAATGGGGGGTGAGCAGTTCTTC. It codes for CASSLMGGEQFF. Full variable domain (outside the CDR3, taken from reference TRBV28 and TRBJ2-1): DVKVTQSSRYLVKRTGEKVFLECVQDMDHENMFWYRQDPGLGLRLIYFSYDVKMKEKGDIPEGYSVSREKKERFSLILESASTNQTSMYLCASSLMGGEQFFGPGTRLTVL.

The CDR3 here is CASSLGRLNEQFF. CDR3 in DNA: TGTGCCAGCAGCTTAGGACGGCTAAATGAGCAGTTCTTC. The chain combines TRBV7-2 with TRBJ2-1; D unclear. Per germline, CDR1 SGHTA and CDR2 FQGNSA. CDR3 length: 13 residues. Trimming cost V 1 base and J 7 bases, with 8 bases left between them.

The rearrangement joins TRBV29-1 to TRBJ1-1; 9 bases are a match to TRBD1. The germline V gene encodes CDR1 SQVTM and CDR2 ANQGSEA. After removal of 6 bases from V and 4 bases from J, the junction contained 0 bases not matched to a gene. The CDR3 is 11 residues long. The CDR3 region has the DNA TGCAGCGTGGACAGGGGCACTGAAGCTTTCTTT. Protein: CSVDRGTEAFF. Supplemented by reference TRBV29-1 and TRBJ1-1, the full variable domain reads SAVISQKPSRDICQRGTSLTIQCQVDSQVTMMFWYRQQPGQSLTLIATANQGSEATYESGFVIDKFPISRPNLTFSTLTVSNMSPEDSSIYLCSVDRGTEAFFGQGTRLTVV.

This clone appeared a few times. The chain employs TRBV7-2 and TRBJ2-2; no clear D gene. Germline V lookup: CDR1 SGHTA, CDR2 FQGNSA. The CDR3 runs to 14 residues. V shed 3 bases and J shed 1 base, with 6 bases lying between them. CDR3: CASSLSGNTGELFF. CDR3 coding DNA: TGTGCCAGCAGCTTGTCTGGGAACACCGGGGAGCTGTTTTTT.

CDR3 loop: CASSLGQGETQYF. The CDR3 DNA is TGTGCCAGCAGCCTGGGACAGGGGGAGACCCAGTACTTC. This chain uses TRBV9 with TRBJ2-5; TRBD1 matches at 10 bases. Germline V gene data show CDR1 as SGDLS and CDR2 as YYNGEE. The CDR3 runs to 13 residues. The junction had 2 bases not matched to a gene; V was cut back by 4 bases and J by 5 bases.

This clone was observed once. The chain's CDR3 is CASNTGQEGSPLHF. The CDR3 nucleotides read TGTGCCAGCAACACGGGACAGGAAGGCTCACCCCTCCACTTT. The gene calls are TRBV4-2 and TRBJ1-6; 8 nucleotides match TRBD1. The CDR3 sequence is 14 residues long. V shed 7 bases and J 10 bases; nucleotides not matched to a gene: 9. From germline, CDR1 is LGHNA and CDR2 YNFKEQ.

The chain has TRBV18 and TRBJ2-5; D possibly corresponds to TRBD2 (5 bases). V was pared by 3 bases and J by 4 bases, with 9 bases between. The CDR3 spans 13 residues. The germline CDR1 and CDR2 sequences are KGHSH and LQKENI. As DNA, the CDR3 is TGTGCCAGCTCACCGGAGGTCGGAGAGACCCAGTACTTC. This sequence encodes CASSPEVGETQYF.

This clone was observed a handful of times. The V call is TRBV7-3, the J call TRBJ2-7, with D perhaps TRBD1 (6 bases). V was pared by 5 bases and J by 7 bases, with 15 bases between. CDR1 and CDR2 (germline): SGHTA, FQGTGA. The CDR3 runs to 13 residues. CDR3 amino acids: CASSPQGFGEQYF. CDR3 DNA: TGTGCCAGCAGCCCACAGGGTTTTGGTGAGCAGTACTTC.

V gene TRBV2 combines with J gene TRBJ2-3; no clear D. The CDR3 loop spans 10 amino acids. Trimming shortened V by 4 bases and J by 14 bases, and 10 bases separated the two germline ends. Looked up from germline, CDR1 is SNHLY and CDR2 is FYNNEI. CDR3 sequence: CASSGTPWYF. The CDR3 nucleotides are TGTGCCAGCAGTGGGACGCCGTGGTATTTT.

The chain carries TRBV9 and TRBJ2-1, with D perhaps TRBD2 (6 bases). This CDR3 is 14 amino acids long. V lost 3 bases to trimming and J lost 7 bases, with 14 bases between them. In germline, CDR1 is SGDLS, CDR2 YYNGEE. This CDR3 reads CASSAWTGGNEQFF. DNA of the CDR3: TGTGCCAGCAGCGCCTGGACTGGGGGGAATGAGCAGTTCTTC.

J is TRBJ2-2 and V is TRBV28; D is possibly TRBD2 (6 bases). The CDR3 consists of 14 residues. V lost 5 bases and J 5 bases, leaving 12 bases between the germline ends. Germline V gene sequence: CDR1 MDHEN, CDR2 SYDVKM. CDR3 sequence (DNA): TGTGCCAGCAGTACCCTGGGGGGTACCGGGGAGCTGTTTTTT. It translates to CASSTLGGTGELFF.

J is TRBJ1-5 and V is TRBV5-6, with D perhaps matching TRBD1 (5 bases). This CDR3 spans 13 amino acids. Germline lookup yields CDR1 SGHDT and CDR2 YYEEEE. V was pared by 0 bases and J by 7 bases, with 8 bases between. The CDR3 here is CASSLGQTQPQHF. Written as DNA, the CDR3 is TGTGCCAGCAGCTTGGGACAGACACAGCCCCAGCATTTT.

The CDR3 sequence is CASSLGLAGGANEQFF. For the CDR3, the DNA is TGTGCCAGCAGCTTAGGACTAGCGGGAGGGGCTAATGAGCAGTTCTTC. This sequence joins TRBV7-9 and TRBJ2-1, with 14 bases lining up with TRBD2. This CDR3 is built from 16 residues. The V gene end was trimmed by 1 base and the J gene end by 7 bases; junction bases not matched to a gene: 3. The germline CDR1 and CDR2 sequences are SEHNR and FQNEAQ (reference sequence). The full variable domain, rest sourced from reference TRBV7-9 and TRBJ2-1, is DTGVSQNPRHKITKRGQNVTFRCDPISEHNRLYWYRQTLGQGPEFLTYFQNEAQLEKSRLLSDRFSAERPKGSFSTLEIQRTEQGDSAMYLCASSLGLAGGANEQFFGPGTRLTVL.

J is TRBJ2-7 and V is TRBV28, with no clear D. The CDR3 runs to 14 residues. Germline V gene data show CDR1 as MDHEN and CDR2 as SYDVKM. V lost 5 bases and J lost 4, with 15 bases in between. DNA for the CDR3: TGTGCCAGCAGTCACGCTCAGGATCCGTACGAGCAGTACTTC. Translated: CASSHAQDPYEQYF.

V gene TRBV5-4 combines with J gene TRBJ2-1; the D is unclear. CDR1 and CDR2 (germline): SGHNT, YYREEE (reference sequence). The germline V and J ends were trimmed by 10 bases and 0 bases, with 11 bases remaining between them. The length of the CDR3 is 13 residues. The CDR3, as DNA: TGTGCCGTCAGGTTAGACTCCTACAATGAGCAGTTCTTC. Translation gives CAVRLDSYNEQFF.

This clone was found a few times. The genes are TRBV19 and TRBJ2-7; 10 nucleotides match TRBD1. CDR3 size: 14 residues. Trimming took 5 bases from V and 5 from J; bases not matched to a gene: 6. Germline CDR1 is LNHDA and CDR2 is SQIVND (reference sequence). DNA of the CDR3: TGTGCCAGTAGTTCCCGACAGGGGGCCAACGAGCAGTACTTC. It specifies CASSSRQGANEQYF.